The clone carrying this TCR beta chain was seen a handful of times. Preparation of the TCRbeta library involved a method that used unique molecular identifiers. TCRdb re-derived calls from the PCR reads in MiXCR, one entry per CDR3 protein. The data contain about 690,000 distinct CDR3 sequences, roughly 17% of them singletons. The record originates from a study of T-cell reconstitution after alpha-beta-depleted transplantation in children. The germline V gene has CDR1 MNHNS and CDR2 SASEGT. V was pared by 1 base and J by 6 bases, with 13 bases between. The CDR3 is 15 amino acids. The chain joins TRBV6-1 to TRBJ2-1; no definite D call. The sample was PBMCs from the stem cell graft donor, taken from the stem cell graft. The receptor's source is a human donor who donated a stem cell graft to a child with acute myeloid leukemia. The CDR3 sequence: CASSEVFVGSNEQFF. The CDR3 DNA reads TGTGCCAGCAGTGAAGTTTTTGTGGGCAGCAATGAGCAGTTCTTC.